This is a list of T cell receptor beta chains from one sample in a study of a mutant IDH1 vaccine in newly diagnosed glioma. Assay used: immunoSEQ multiplex PCR; TCRdb lists only in-frame clones, some missing. The sample lists about 26,000 clones; 70% to 90% were seen once. Their recognized antigens are unknown. The sequences come from PBMCs, collected from a glioma patient whose treatment included an IDH1 peptide vaccine. The receptor set was obtained from a man aged 25-45 years with glioma. Each CDR3 is given with its conserved first and last residue. A D gene is named only where the DNA matches it firmly. Where a row states a size, it is once, few, many or the class of an expanded clone; other rows omit it.

>.|TRBJ1-1|.|TRBV5-1
CASSLGAAYSEAFF
TGCGCCAGCAGCTTGGGAGCAGCCTACTCTGAAGCTTTCTTT
>.|TRBJ1-1|.|TRBV27
CASSLYGNTEAFF
TGTGCCAGCAGTTTATATGGGAACACTGAAGCTTTCTTT
>.|TRBJ1-1|once|TRBV27
CASSSPLNTEAFF
TGTGCCAGCAGTTCACCCTTGAACACTGAAGCTTTCTTT
>.|TRBJ1-3|.|TRBV5-1
CASSENSGNTIYF
TGCGCCAGCAGCGAAAACTCAGGAAACACCATATATTTT
>.|TRBJ1-2|.|TRBV7-2
CAGSFGASYGYTF
TGTGCCGGCAGCTTTGGGGCCAGCTATGGCTACACCTTC
>.|TRBJ2-7|.|TRBV5-8
CASSLVAGYEQYF
TGTGCCAGCAGCTTGGTGGCCGGCTACGAGCAGTACTTC
>.|TRBJ1-6|.|TRBV5-1
CASSLDAALNSPLHF
TGCGCCAGCAGCTTGGACGCGGCCCTAAATTCACCCCTCCACTTT
>TRBD1|TRBJ2-7|.|TRBV6-5
CASSRTGAYEQYF
TGTGCCAGCAGCAGAACAGGGGCCTACGAGCAGTACTTC
>.|TRBJ1-1|.|TRBV5-1
CASSLAPDLEAFF
TGCGCCAGCAGCTTGGCCCCGGACTTAGAAGCTTTCTTT
>TRBD2|TRBJ2-1|.|TRBV4-3
CASSQSRGGIYEQFF
TGCGCCAGCAGCCAATCTCGCGGGGGAATCTATGAGCAGTTCTTC
>TRBD1|TRBJ2-7|.|TRBV6-5
CASSTGTGATYEQYF
TGTGCCAGCAGTACGGGCACAGGGGCCACCTACGAGCAGTACTTC
>.|TRBJ1-1|.|TRBV29-1
CSAKSGNTEAFF
TGCAGCGCAAAGTCAGGGAACACTGAAGCTTTCTTT
>.|TRBJ2-1|.|TRBV30
CAWSVSGSEQFF
TGTGCCTGGAGTGTATCGGGTAGCGAGCAGTTCTTC
>.|TRBJ1-3|.|TRBV29-1
CSVGDGSSGNTIYF
TGCAGCGTTGGCGACGGTAGCTCTGGAAACACCATATATTTT
>.|TRBJ1-1|.|TRBV28
CASSRTVDTEAFF
TGTGCCAGCAGTCGTACTGTTGACACTGAAGCTTTCTTT
>.|TRBJ2-1|once|TRBV29-1
CSVEQSYGSLSSYNEQFF
TGCAGCGTTGAACAATCGTACGGCAGTTTGAGCTCCTACAATGAGCAGTTCTTC
>.|TRBJ2-7|.|TRBV28
CASTSPDEQYF
TGTGCCAGCACCTCCCCGGACGAGCAGTACTTC
>.|TRBJ1-4|.|TRBV7-2
CASSLGGLDEKLFF
TGTGCCAGCAGCTTAGGGGGTCTGGATGAAAAACTGTTTTTT
>.|TRBJ1-2|.|TRBV10-3
CAITAGDTGGYTF
TGTGCCATCACCGCCGGGGACACCGGGGGCTACACCTTC
>.|TRBJ2-1|.|TRBV21-1
CASRPRGGQFF
TGTGCCAGCAGGCCGCGGGGCGGGCAGTTCTTC
>.|TRBJ2-1|few|TRBV7-9
CASSLFPDEQFF
TGTGCCAGCAGCTTATTCCCGGATGAGCAGTTCTTC
>.|TRBJ1-2|.|TRBV9
CASTLDSNYGYTF
TGTGCCAGCACATTGGACAGTAACTATGGCTACACCTTC
>TRBD2|TRBJ2-2|once|TRBV19
CASSIKTSGRRPGELFF
TGTGCCAGTAGTATAAAGACTAGCGGGAGGCGACCCGGGGAGCTGTTTTTT
>.|TRBJ2-7|.|TRBV4-1
CASSHPNGLTSSYEQYF
TGCGCCAGCAGCCACCCTAACGGACTAACGAGCTCCTACGAGCAGTACTTC
>TRBD1|TRBJ2-5|.|TRBV15
CATSRDRGETQYF
TGTGCCACCAGCAGGGACAGGGGAGAGACCCAGTACTTC
>.|TRBJ2-7|.|TRBV5-6
CASSGTPGGGEQYF
TGTGCCAGCAGCGGGACACCAGGGGGGGGCGAGCAGTACTTC
>.|TRBJ1-5|.|TRBV30
CAWSVGVWQPQHF
TGTGCCTGGAGTGTGGGGGTTTGGCAGCCCCAGCATTTT